This T cell receptor beta chain appears in the sequencing data of a study of cytomegalovirus exposure and HLA in healthy donors. Overall study: Early release data held some 80 million unique TCRs from HLA-typed donors.

PCR involved 60 Vbeta and 13 Jbeta primers. Clones were read by immunoSEQ multiplex PCR, and TCRdb kept only the in-frame ones, dropping some. The sample includes around 100,000 clones, roughly 85% of them seen just once. General study points: An ancestry cluster, one associated with Asian ancestry, reportedly showed fewer N-insertions than the roughly 670-donor mean in a later analysis.

The CDR3 is made up of 15 amino acids. The germline gives CDR1 LGHNA, CDR2 YSLEER. Between the trimmed V and J ends, which lost 1 base and 3 bases, there was a span of 10 bases. On this clone itself: Its antigen is currently unknown.

The source material was PBMCs. The TCR comes from a middle-aged woman in good health and CMV-seronegative. V usage is TRBV4-3 and J usage is TRBJ2-1; D is possibly TRBD2 (5 bases). CDR3 protein: CASSQGGRVYNEQFF. The DNA for the CDR3 is TGCGCCAGCAGCCAAGGTGGGAGAGTCTACAATGAGCAGTTCTTC.